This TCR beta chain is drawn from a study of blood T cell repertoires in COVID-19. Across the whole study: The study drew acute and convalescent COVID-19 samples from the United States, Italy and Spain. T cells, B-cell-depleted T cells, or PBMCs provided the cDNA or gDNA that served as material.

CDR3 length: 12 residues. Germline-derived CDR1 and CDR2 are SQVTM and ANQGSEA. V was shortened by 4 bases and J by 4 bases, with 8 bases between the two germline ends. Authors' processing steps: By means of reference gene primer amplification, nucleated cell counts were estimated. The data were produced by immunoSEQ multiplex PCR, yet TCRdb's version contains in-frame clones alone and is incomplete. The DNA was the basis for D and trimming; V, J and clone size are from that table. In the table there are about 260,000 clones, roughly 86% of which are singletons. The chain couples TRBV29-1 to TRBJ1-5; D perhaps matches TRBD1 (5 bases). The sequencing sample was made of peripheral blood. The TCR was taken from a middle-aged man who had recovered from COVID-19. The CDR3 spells CSVGQPNQPQHF. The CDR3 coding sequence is TGCAGCGTTGGACAGCCTAATCAGCCCCAGCATTTT.